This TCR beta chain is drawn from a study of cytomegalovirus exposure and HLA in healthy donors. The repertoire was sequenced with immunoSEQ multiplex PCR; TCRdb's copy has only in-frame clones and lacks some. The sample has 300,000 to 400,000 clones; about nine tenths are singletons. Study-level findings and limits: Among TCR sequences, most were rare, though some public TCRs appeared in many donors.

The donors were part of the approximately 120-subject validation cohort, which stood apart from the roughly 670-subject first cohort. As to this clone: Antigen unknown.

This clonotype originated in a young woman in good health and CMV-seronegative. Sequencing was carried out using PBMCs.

As DNA, the CDR3 is TGTGCCAGCAGTGAAAACGAGGGGAGGTTCAATGAAAAACTGTTTTTT. Translated: CASSENEGRFNEKLFF. This chain connects TRBV6-1 to TRBJ1-4, with D perhaps matching TRBD1 (5 bases). Trimming took 2 bases from V and 5 from J, leaving 15 bases between them. Germline lookup yields CDR1 MNHNS and CDR2 SASEGT. This CDR3 comprises 16 residues.